This T cell receptor beta chain was profiled in a study of blood T cell repertoires in COVID-19. Study-wide context: Donors in the United States, Italy and Spain gave samples during acute or convalescent COVID-19.

Authors' processing steps: Amplification of reference gene primers provided the estimated nucleated cell counts. The table came from immunoSEQ multiplex PCR; TCRdb's copy has only in-frame clones and leaves some out. The DNA was the basis for D and trimming; V, J and clone size are from that table. This sample has 170,000 or so clones, with roughly 86% found just once. CDR1 and CDR2 (germline): SEHNR, FQNEAQ (reference sequence). CDR3 length: 14 amino acids. Unmatched junction bases numbered 5, after V lost 7 bases and J lost 2 bases. Sequencing was carried out using peripheral blood. This chain uses TRBV7-9 with TRBJ2-3; 8 bases line up with TRBD2. This TCR derives from a man aged 35-49 years with active or convalescent COVID-19. The CDR3 sequence is CASTGGGPTDTQYF. The CDR3, as DNA: TGTGCCAGCACCGGGGGGGGGCCCACAGATACGCAGTATTTT.